Below, 20 T cell receptor beta chains from the same sample are listed, as sequenced in a study of CD8 T cells in Susac syndrome. The authors reverse transcribed roughly 0.5 to 1 ug RNA with random hexamers. TCRdb redid the calling of the immunoSEQ multiplex PCR reads with MiXCR, one entry per CDR3 protein. This sample has around 280,000 distinct CDR3 sequences, with about 88% found just once. The sample comprised CD8+ T cells from PBMCs. Receptor source: a human donor with multiple sclerosis.

This clonotype was detected a few times. A read error may account for a junction end that differs from germline. The V gene is TRBV2, the J gene TRBJ1-2; D is undetermined. Germline CDR1 and CDR2: SNHLY and FYNNEI. The CDR3 spans 13 residues. This CDR3 reads CANPTGLNSGYTF. CDR3 DNA sequence: TGTGCCAACCCGACCGGACTGAACTCTGGCTACACCTTC.

The chain couples TRBV4-1 to TRBJ2-2; TRBD2 aligns across 7 bases. The CDR3 has 19 residues. Germline trimming cut 0 bases from V and 3 bases from J; bases unmatched to any gene: 13. CDR1 and CDR2 (germline): MGHRA, YSYEKL. In nucleotides, the CDR3 is TGCGCCAGCAGCCAAGATGAGGATGCGCGGGAGCAGGACACCGGGGAGCTGTTTTTT. Translation: CASSQDEDAREQDTGELFF.

The CDR3 DNA is TGCAGTGCTAGAGATTTTCCTGCTTCCTCCTACGAGCAGTACTTC. As protein: CSARDFPASSYEQYF. The chain couples TRBV20-1 to TRBJ2-7; no firm D call. With 0 bases removed from V and 0 bases from J, the gap between germline ends came to 12 bases. Germline V gives CDR1 DFQATT, CDR2 SNEGSKA (reference sequence). CDR3 size: 15 residues.

The chain recombines TRBV24-1 with TRBJ1-2; no firm D call. CDR3 length equals 18 residues. Per the germline V gene, CDR1 is KGHDR and CDR2 is SFDVKD. The V gene lost 2 bases and the J gene lost 0 bases, with 18 bases spanning the gap. The CDR3 is CATSDSHRELEANYGYTF. The CDR3 DNA follows: TGTGCCACCAGTGATTCCCACCGGGAATTGGAAGCTAACTATGGCTACACCTTC.

The rearrangement joins TRBV29-1 to TRBJ2-5, with a tentative D call TRBD1 (5 bases). CDR1 and CDR2 from the germline V gene are SQVTM and ANQGSEA. This CDR3 is 11 amino acids long. Between the trimmed V and J ends, which lost 7 bases and 2 bases, there was a span of 8 bases. CDR3 region: CSGGRQETQYF. In nucleotides, the CDR3 is TGCAGCGGGGGCCGGCAAGAGACCCAGTACTTC.

The chain recombines TRBV2 with TRBJ2-7, with 11 positions matching TRBD1. CDR1 and CDR2 from the germline V gene are SNHLY and FYNNEI. The CDR3 is 14 amino acids. V was pared by 6 bases and J by 5 bases, with 6 bases of the junction left unmatched. CDR3 residues: CASRGDRGLNEQYF. DNA of the CDR3: TGTGCCAGCAGAGGGGACAGGGGGTTGAACGAGCAGTACTTC.

This chain joins TRBV4-1 and TRBJ2-3, with D possibly matching TRBD2 (6 bases). The V gene's germline CDR1 is MGHRA and CDR2 YSYEKL. Deletions cut 1 base from V and 2 bases from J, with 10 bases between. The CDR3 has 15 residues. CDR3 loop: CASSQAGVSTDTQYF. CDR3 nucleotides: TGCGCCAGCAGCCAAGCGGGAGTCTCCACAGATACGCAGTATTTT.

The chain joins TRBV5-1 to TRBJ1-2; D is uncertain. Germline CDR1 is SGHRS and CDR2 is YFSETQ. The CDR3 has 12 residues. V was clipped by 1 base and J by 6 bases, with 7 bases between them. CDR3 sequence: CASSLKGNGYTF. In DNA, the CDR3 is TGCGCCAGCAGCTTGAAAGGGAATGGCTACACCTTC.

The V and J genes are TRBV7-9 and TRBJ2-1; the D gene is possibly TRBD2 (5 bases). CDR1 and CDR2 from the germline V gene are SEHNR and FQNEAQ (reference sequence). Deletions cut 5 bases from V and 8 bases from J, with 13 bases between. The CDR3 sequence is 13 residues long. CDR3 sequence: CASSPVGRDEQFF. The CDR3 bases are TGTGCCAGCAGCCCGGTGGGGAGAGATGAGCAGTTCTTC.

The chain couples TRBV15 to TRBJ1-4, with D unresolved. Trimming took 5 bases from V and 8 from J, leaving 9 bases between them. The CDR3 has 12 residues. Germline CDR1 LNHNV, CDR2 YYDKDF (reference sequence). The CDR3 DNA sequence: TGTGCCACCAGCGAAAGGGTCGAAAAACTGTTTTTT. Protein product: CATSERVEKLFF.

V usage is TRBV25-1 and J usage is TRBJ2-4; 9 nucleotides agree with TRBD2. V lost 4 bases and J lost 9; bases outside the gene matches: 7. There are 14 residues in the CDR3. Germline CDR1 is MGHDK and CDR2 is SYGVNS. This chain's CDR3 is CASSGGSGSSIQYF. The CDR3 coding sequence is TGTGCCAGCAGTGGAGGTAGCGGGAGCAGCATTCAGTACTTC.

The rearrangement links TRBV19 to TRBJ2-3; D gene ambiguous. This CDR3 is 15 amino acids long. Germline values: CDR1 LNHDA, CDR2 SQIVND (reference sequence). With 1 base removed from V and 5 bases from J, the gap between germline ends came to 13 bases. The CDR3 region is CASSIGRPHEDTQYF. The CDR3 nucleotides read TGTGCCAGTAGTATAGGGCGGCCCCACGAAGATACGCAGTATTTT.

The rearrangement uses TRBV5-1 and TRBJ2-2; possibly TRBD2 for D (6 bases). The CDR3 runs 15 residues. CDR1 is SGHRS, CDR2 YFSETQ, per germline. Deletions cut 2 bases from V and 5 bases from J, with 13 bases between. The CDR3 sequence is CASSLRREGTGELFF. Written as DNA, the CDR3 is TGCGCCAGCAGCTTACGGAGGGAAGGGACCGGGGAGCTGTTTTTT.

V usage is TRBV5-1 and J usage is TRBJ2-3; perhaps TRBD1 as D (6 bases). The CDR3 is made up of 11 amino acids. Germline lookup yields CDR1 SGHRS and CDR2 YFSETQ. Trimming cost V 4 bases and J 11 bases, with 11 bases left between them. In DNA form, the CDR3 reads TGCGCCAGCAGCCAGGGGAAAGGGCAGTATTTT. Translated: CASSQGKGQYF.

V usage is TRBV20-1 and J usage is TRBJ2-3, with 7 bases aligning to TRBD2. CDR3 length: 15 residues. The germline V gene has CDR1 DFQATT and CDR2 SNEGSKA (reference sequence). The CDR3 coding sequence is TGCAGCAGCTACGCTAGCGGTTGGAACACAGATACGCAGTATTTT. It is translated as CSSYASGWNTDTQYF.

The chain is built from TRBV2 and TRBJ2-3, with 8 bases aligning to TRBD2. The V gene's germline CDR1 is SNHLY and CDR2 FYNNEI. V was pared by 3 bases and J by 14 bases, with 4 bases of the junction left unmatched. The CDR3 length is 11 residues. The CDR3 spells CASSEGLGLYF. The CDR3 DNA follows: TGTGCCAGCAGTGAGGGACTAGGTCTGTATTTT.

This chain uses TRBV27 with TRBJ2-1, with TRBD2 matching over 11 bases. With 5 bases clipped from V and 5 bases from J, the junction kept 5 bases outside the gene matches. Germline-derived CDR1 and CDR2 are MNHEY and SMNVEV (reference sequence). CDR3 length equals 15 residues. CDR3 in amino acids: CASSPVGLADNEQFF. In DNA, the CDR3 is TGTGCCAGCAGTCCGGTGGGACTAGCGGACAATGAGCAGTTCTTC.

V and J are TRBV27 and TRBJ1-1; D uncertain. Per germline, CDR1 MNHEY and CDR2 SMNVEV (reference sequence). V lost 3 bases to trimming and J lost 0 bases, with 8 bases between them. CDR3 length: 14 residues. CDR3 in amino acids: CASSFSGMNTEAFF. The CDR3 bases are TGTGCCAGCAGTTTTTCGGGGATGAACACTGAAGCTTTCTTT.

V usage is TRBV20-1 and J usage is TRBJ1-3; D call uncertain. The CDR3 runs 15 residues. Trimming left V 2 bases short and J 6 bases short, with 17 bases between. Germline V gives CDR1 DFQATT, CDR2 SNEGSKA (reference sequence). The CDR3 here is CSARPSEGSSNTIYF. The CDR3 DNA reads TGCAGTGCTAGACCCTCGGAGGGTTCCTCAAACACCATATATTTT.

The rearrangement uses TRBV28 and TRBJ2-3; TRBD2 matches at 8 bases. Germline V gene data show CDR1 as MDHEN and CDR2 as SYDVKM. V trimming: 4 bases; J trimming: 2 bases; junction bases outside the gene matches: 5. The CDR3 spans 15 residues. Written as DNA, the CDR3 is TGTGCCAGCAGTTCACGGCGGGAGGTCACAGATACGCAGTATTTT. Amino acid sequence: CASSSRREVTDTQYF.